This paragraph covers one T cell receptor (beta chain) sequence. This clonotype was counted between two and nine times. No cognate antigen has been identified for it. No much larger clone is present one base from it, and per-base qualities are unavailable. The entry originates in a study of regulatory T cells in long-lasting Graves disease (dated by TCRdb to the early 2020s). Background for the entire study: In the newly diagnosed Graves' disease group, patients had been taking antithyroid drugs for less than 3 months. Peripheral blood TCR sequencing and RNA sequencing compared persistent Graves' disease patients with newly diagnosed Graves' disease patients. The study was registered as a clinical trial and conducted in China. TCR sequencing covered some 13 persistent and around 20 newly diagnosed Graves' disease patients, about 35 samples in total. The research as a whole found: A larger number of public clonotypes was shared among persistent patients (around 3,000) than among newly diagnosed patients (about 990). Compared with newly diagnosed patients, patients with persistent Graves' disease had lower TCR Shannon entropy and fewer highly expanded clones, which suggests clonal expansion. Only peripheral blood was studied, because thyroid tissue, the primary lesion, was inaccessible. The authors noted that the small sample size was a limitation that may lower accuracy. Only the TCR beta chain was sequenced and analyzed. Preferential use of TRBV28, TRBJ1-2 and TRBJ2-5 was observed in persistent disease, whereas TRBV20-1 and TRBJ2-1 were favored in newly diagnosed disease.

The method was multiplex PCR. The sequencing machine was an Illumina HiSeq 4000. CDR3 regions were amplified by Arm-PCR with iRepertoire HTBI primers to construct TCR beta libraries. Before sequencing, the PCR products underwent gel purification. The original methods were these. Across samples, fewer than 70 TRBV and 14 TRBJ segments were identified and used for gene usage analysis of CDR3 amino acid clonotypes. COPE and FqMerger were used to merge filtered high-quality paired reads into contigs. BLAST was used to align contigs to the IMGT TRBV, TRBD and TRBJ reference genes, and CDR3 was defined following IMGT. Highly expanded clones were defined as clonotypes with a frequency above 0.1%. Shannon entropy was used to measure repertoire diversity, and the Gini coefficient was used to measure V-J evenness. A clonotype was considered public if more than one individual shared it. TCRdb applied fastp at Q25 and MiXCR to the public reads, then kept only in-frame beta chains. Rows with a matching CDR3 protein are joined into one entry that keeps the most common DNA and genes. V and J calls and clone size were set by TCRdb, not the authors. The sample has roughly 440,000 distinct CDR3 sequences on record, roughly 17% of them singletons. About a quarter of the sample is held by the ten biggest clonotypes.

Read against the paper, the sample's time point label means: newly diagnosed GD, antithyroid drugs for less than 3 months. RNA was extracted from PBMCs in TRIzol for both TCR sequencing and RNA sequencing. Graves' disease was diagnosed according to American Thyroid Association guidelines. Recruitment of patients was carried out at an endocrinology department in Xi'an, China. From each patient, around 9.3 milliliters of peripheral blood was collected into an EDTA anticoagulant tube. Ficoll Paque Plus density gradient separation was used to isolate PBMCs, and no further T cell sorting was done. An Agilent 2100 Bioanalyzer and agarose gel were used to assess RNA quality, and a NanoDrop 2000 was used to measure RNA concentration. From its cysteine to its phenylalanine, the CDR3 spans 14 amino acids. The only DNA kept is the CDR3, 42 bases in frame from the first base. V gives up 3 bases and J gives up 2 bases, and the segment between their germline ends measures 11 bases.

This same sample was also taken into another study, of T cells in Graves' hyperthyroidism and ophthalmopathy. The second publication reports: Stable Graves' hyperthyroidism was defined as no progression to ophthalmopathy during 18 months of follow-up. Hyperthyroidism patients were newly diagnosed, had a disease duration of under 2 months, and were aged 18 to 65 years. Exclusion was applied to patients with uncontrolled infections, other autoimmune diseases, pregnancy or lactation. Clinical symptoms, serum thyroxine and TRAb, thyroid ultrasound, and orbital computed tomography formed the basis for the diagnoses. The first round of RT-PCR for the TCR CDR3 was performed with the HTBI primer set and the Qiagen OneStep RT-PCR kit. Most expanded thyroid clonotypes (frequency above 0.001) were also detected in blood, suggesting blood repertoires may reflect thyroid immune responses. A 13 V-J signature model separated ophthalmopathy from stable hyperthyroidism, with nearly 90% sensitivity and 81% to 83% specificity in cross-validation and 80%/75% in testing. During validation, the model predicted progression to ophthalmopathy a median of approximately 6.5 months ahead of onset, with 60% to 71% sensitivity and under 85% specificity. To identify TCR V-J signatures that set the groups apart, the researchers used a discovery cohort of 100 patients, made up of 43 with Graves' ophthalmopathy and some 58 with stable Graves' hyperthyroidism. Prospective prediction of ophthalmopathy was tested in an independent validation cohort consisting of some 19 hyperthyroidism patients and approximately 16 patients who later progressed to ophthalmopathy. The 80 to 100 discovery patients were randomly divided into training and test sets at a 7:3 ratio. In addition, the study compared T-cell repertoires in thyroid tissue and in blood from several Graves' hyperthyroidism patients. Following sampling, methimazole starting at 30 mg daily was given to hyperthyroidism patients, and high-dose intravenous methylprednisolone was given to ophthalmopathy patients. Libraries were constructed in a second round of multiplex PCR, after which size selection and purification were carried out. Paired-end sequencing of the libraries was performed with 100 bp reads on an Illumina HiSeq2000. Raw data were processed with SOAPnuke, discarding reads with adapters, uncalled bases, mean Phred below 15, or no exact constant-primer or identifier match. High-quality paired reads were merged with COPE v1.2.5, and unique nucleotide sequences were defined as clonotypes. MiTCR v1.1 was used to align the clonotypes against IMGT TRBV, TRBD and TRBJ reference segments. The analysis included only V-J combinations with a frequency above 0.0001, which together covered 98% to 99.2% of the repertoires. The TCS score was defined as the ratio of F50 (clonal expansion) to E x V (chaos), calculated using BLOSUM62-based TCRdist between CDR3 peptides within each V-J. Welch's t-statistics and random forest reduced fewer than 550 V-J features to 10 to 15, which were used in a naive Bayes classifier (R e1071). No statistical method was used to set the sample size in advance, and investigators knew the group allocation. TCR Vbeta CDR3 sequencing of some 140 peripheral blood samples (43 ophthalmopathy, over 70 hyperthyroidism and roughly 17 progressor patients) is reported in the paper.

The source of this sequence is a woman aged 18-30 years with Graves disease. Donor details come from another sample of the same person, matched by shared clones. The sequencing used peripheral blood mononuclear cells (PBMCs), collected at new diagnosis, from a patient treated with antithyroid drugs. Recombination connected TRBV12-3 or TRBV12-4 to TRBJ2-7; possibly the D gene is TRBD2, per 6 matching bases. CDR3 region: CASSFGGAAYEQYF. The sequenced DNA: TGTGCCAGCAGTTTCGGCGGGGCCGCCTACGAGCAGTACTTC.